The 2 T cell receptor beta chains presented below share a single source sample, sequenced in a study of blood T cell repertoires in COVID-19. The repertoire was sequenced with immunoSEQ multiplex PCR; TCRdb's copy has only in-frame clones and lacks some. Of about 380,000 clones in the sample, more than 75% were seen once. The sequencing input was PBMCs or T cells enriched from blood (not recorded which). These receptors were taken from a woman between 18 and 30 years old who had recovered from COVID-19.

The V call is TRBV10-3, the J call TRBJ1-4, with D hard to call. There are 13 residues in the CDR3. Trimming left V 3 bases short and J 8 bases short, with 10 bases between. Germline V gene data show CDR1 as ENHRY and CDR2 as SYGVKD. This chain's CDR3 is CAISEVLGEKLFF. CDR3 DNA: TGTGCCATCAGTGAAGTCTTGGGCGAAAAACTGTTTTTT.

This rearrangement joins TRBV5-1 to TRBJ1-6, with 8 bases lining up with TRBD1. Germline V gene lookup returns CDR1 SGHRS and CDR2 YFSETQ. Unmatched junction bases numbered 2, after V lost 3 bases and J lost 0 bases. The CDR3 totals 16 residues. DNA for the CDR3: TGCGCCAGCAGCTGGACAGGGAGCTCCTATAATTCACCCCTCCACTTT. It specifies CASSWTGSSYNSPLHF.